Listed below are T cell receptor beta chains from one sample, sequenced in a study of T cells in Graves' hyperthyroidism and ophthalmopathy. TCRdb re-called the multiplex PCR reads with MiXCR, one entry per CDR3 protein. The sample shows hundreds of thousands of distinct CDR3 sequences, around 22% of them seen only once. The sample was blood. The receptors shown here come from a woman under 40 with Graves' ophthalmopathy. Each CDR3 is given with its conserved first and last residue. D genes are given only for firm matches. Not all rows give a size; the values are once, few, many and, for expanded clones, a class.

clone_size d_call j_call v_call cdr3_length cdr3_aa cdr3_nt
. TRBD2 TRBJ2-5 TRBV5-1 16 CASSLGPAGYQETQYF TGCGCCAGCAGCTTGGGTCCAGCGGGATACCAAGAGACCCAGTACTTC
many TRBD1 TRBJ2-7 TRBV15 14 CATSIDRESYEQYF TGTGCCACCAGCATTGACAGGGAATCCTACGAGCAGTACTTC
many . TRBJ1-3 TRBV28 12 CATTMAGNTIYF TGTGCCACCACGATGGCCGGAAACACCATATATTTT
few . TRBJ2-7 TRBV28 14 CASSLDQVSYEQYF TGTGCCAGCAGTTTAGATCAGGTCTCCTACGAGCAGTACTTC
. . TRBJ1-1 TRBV5-4 17 CASSSFRSIAGHTEAFF TGTGCCAGCAGCTCATTCCGATCAATCGCTGGGCACACTGAAGCTTTCTTT
many . TRBJ1-1 TRBV6-1 13 CASKLTGSAEAFF TGTGCCAGTAAACTTACAGGGTCGGCTGAAGCTTTCTTT
few . TRBJ1-5 TRBV4-1 16 CASSQGAAGEGQPQHF TGCGCCAGCAGCCAAGGAGCGGCAGGGGAAGGTCAGCCCCAGCATTTT
many . TRBJ2-7 TRBV28 14 CASSSGQETYEQYF TGTGCCAGCAGTAGTGGGCAGGAGACCTACGAGCAGTACTTC
once TRBD1 TRBJ2-5 TRBV28 16 CASSLSGTGPAETQYF TGTGCCAGCAGTTTATCCGGGACAGGGCCGGCGGAGACCCAGTACTTC
. . TRBJ2-7 TRBV14 14 CASSPRRGDYEQYF TGTGCCAGCAGCCCGCGAAGGGGGGACTACGAGCAGTACTTC
few TRBD1 TRBJ2-7 TRBV25-1 14 CASTPTGPLREQYF TGTGCCAGCACCCCGACAGGGCCCCTACGCGAGCAGTACTTC
. . TRBJ1-6 TRBV20-1 13 CSASGGNNSPLHF TGCAGTGCTAGCGGGGGCAATAATTCACCCCTCCACTTT
. TRBD1 TRBJ2-7 TRBV20-1 14 CSARDTRTGYEQYF TGCAGTGCTAGAGATACCCGGACAGGCTACGAGCAGTACTTC
once . TRBJ2-7 TRBV18 13 CASSPWESYEQYF TGTGCCAGCTCCCCCTGGGAATCCTACGAGCAGTACTTC
many . TRBJ1-2 TRBV20-1 11 CSAPVVRGYTF TGCAGTGCTCCGGTAGTTCGAGGCTACACCTTC
. . TRBJ1-2 TRBV7-9 15 CASSLGGGALYGYTF TGTGCCAGCAGCCTCGGTGGGGGCGCCCTATATGGCTACACCTTC
many . TRBJ1-1 TRBV18 14 CASSPRSGRTEAFF TGTGCCAGCTCACCTAGATCAGGGCGCACTGAAGCTTTCTTT
many TRBD2 TRBJ2-7 TRBV27 14 CASSGIAGGYEQYF TGTGCCAGCAGTGGTATAGCGGGGGGGTACGAGCAGTACTTC
few . TRBJ1-5 TRBV4-1 17 CASSQVGGEVGNQPQHF TGCGCCAGCAGCCAAGTTGGGGGCGAGGTAGGAAATCAGCCCCAGCATTTT
few TRBD1 TRBJ1-6 TRBV5-5 15 CASSLSGQGGSPLHF TGTGCCAGCAGCTTATCGGGACAGGGTGGTTCACCCCTCCACTTT
. . TRBJ1-1 TRBV20-1 14 CSARSRGANTEAFF TGCAGTGCTAGGAGCAGGGGCGCGAACACTGAAGCTTTCTTT
few . TRBJ2-7 TRBV6-1 16 CASSEGVWAGTYEQYF TGTGCCAGCAGTGAAGGAGTTTGGGCAGGGACCTACGAGCAGTACTTC
many . TRBJ1-1 TRBV29-1 12 CSVRQGFTEAFF TGCAGCGTGCGCCAGGGGTTCACTGAAGCTTTCTTT
many . TRBJ2-5 TRBV7-2 12 CASSPFRETQYF TGTGCCAGCAGCCCATTCAGGGAGACCCAGTACTTC
. . TRBJ1-2 TRBV5-5 16 CASSLVGANINYGYTF TGTGCCAGCAGCTTGGTGGGGGCAAACATTAACTATGGCTACACCTTC
. . TRBJ1-1 TRBV12-3/TRBV12-4 13 CASSLMGTFPIFF TGTGCCAGCAGTTTAATGGGAACCTTCCCTATCTTCTTT
many TRBD1 TRBJ1-2 TRBV4-1 15 CASSQYGVGGSGYTF TGCGCCAGCAGCCAATATGGAGTAGGGGGCAGCGGCTACACCTTC
many TRBD2 TRBJ2-5 TRBV20-1 14 CSAISLAGVETQYF TGCAGTGCTATATCCCTAGCGGGGGTAGAGACCCAGTACTTC
many . TRBJ2-2 TRBV12-3/TRBV12-4 15 CASSFGQLSTGELFF TGTGCCAGCAGTTTCGGACAGCTTTCCACCGGGGAGCTGTTTTTT
. . TRBJ2-5 TRBV11-2 14 CASSLERVAETQYF TGTGCCAGCAGCTTGGAGCGGGTCGCAGAGACCCAGTACTTC
many . TRBJ2-7 TRBV11-2 16 CASSWGDMVNSYEQYF TGTGCCAGCAGCTGGGGGGATATGGTTAACTCCTACGAGCAGTACTTC
. TRBD1 TRBJ1-2 TRBV11-2 16 CASSEGTGGFGYGYTF TGTGCCAGCAGCGAGGGGACAGGGGGCTTCGGCTATGGCTACACCTTC
many TRBD1 TRBJ2-7 TRBV20-1 15 CSASTPGTGHYEQYF TGCAGTGCGAGCACCCCCGGGACAGGTCACTACGAGCAGTACTTC
many . TRBJ2-7 TRBV20-1 14 CSATDASRTYEQYF TGCAGTGCTACGGACGCCAGCCGGACCTACGAGCAGTACTTC
many . TRBJ1-2 TRBV7-2 15 CASRPDPQPNYGYTF TGTGCCAGCAGGCCGGACCCGCAACCCAACTATGGCTACACCTTC
few TRBD2 TRBJ2-7 TRBV4-1 15 CASSRTSGGGYEQYF TGCGCCAGCAGCCGGACTAGCGGGGGGGGGTACGAGCAGTACTTC
. TRBD2 TRBJ2-2 TRBV6-4 17 CASTGRRGSFSTGELFF TGTGCCAGCACCGGGCGGCGGGGGTCTTTCAGCACCGGGGAGCTGTTTTTT
. . TRBJ1-1 TRBV6-5 15 CASSYGPRDETEAFF TGTGCCAGCAGTTACGGGCCGCGAGATGAAACTGAAGCTTTCTTT
few TRBD2 TRBJ2-7 TRBV7-2 15 CASSGLAGYPYEQYF TGTGCCAGCAGCGGTCTAGCGGGTTACCCCTACGAGCAGTACTTC
many . TRBJ1-1 TRBV11-1 16 CASSLSLGRGNTEAFF TGTGCCAGCAGCTTATCGTTAGGCAGGGGGAACACTGAAGCTTTCTTT